The 2 T cell receptor beta chains listed next were all sequenced from one sample in a study of lung T cells in sarcoidosis with Löfgren's syndrome. TCRdb itself ran the reads through MiXCR, one entry per CDR3 protein. The table has some 420 distinct CDR3 sequences, around a quarter seen once. Sequenced input: CD4+ T cells from bronchoalveolar lavage. The receptors here all came from a human donor with sarcoidosis (Löfgren's syndrome or another form), or a control subject (not recorded which).

This clonotype is judged large. V gene TRBV5-4 combines with J gene TRBJ1-6; the match to TRBD1 covers 7 bases. The ends lost 4 bases at V and 10 bases at J; junction bases unmatched: 11. This CDR3 contains 15 residues. The germline CDR1 and CDR2 sequences are SGHNT and YYREEE (reference sequence). In DNA, the CDR3 is TGTGCCAGCAGCCACAGGGGACTGGGAATGTCACCCCTCCACTTT. This gives the protein CASSHRGLGMSPLHF.

This clonotype is categorized as medium-sized. The CDR3 nucleotides read TGTGCCAGCAGTGTAGGGCGAGATACGCAGTATTTT. As protein: CASSVGRDTQYF. The chain combines TRBV2 with TRBJ2-3; no clear D gene. The germline V and J ends were trimmed by 4 bases and 5 bases, with 7 bases remaining between them. CDR1 and CDR2 (germline): SNHLY, FYNNEI. The CDR3 sequence is 12 residues long.